Shown below are 10 T cell receptor beta chains from a single sample sequenced in a study of human T cells and chemical hapten exposure. Time point meaning: pre-sensitization, week 0. This sample's treatment: therapeutic diphenylcyclopropenone sensitization with weekly scalp DPC. MiXCR, applied by TCRdb to the RACE reads, yields one record per CDR3 protein. The sample carries about 59,000 distinct CDR3 sequences, about 11% recorded once. The sample here was whole blood, taken in connection with sensitization to the hapten diphenylcyclopropenone (DPC). These TCRs come from a woman between 35 and 50 years old with alopecia areata. Some clones in this sample may be carry-over from other donors' samples.

The rearrangement uses TRBV2 and TRBJ1-1; D might be TRBD1 (6 bases). This CDR3 comprises 14 residues. Trimming removed 6 bases from V and 3 bases from J, with 14 bases in between. CDR1 SNHLY and CDR2 FYNNEI come from the germline V gene. CDR3: CASRDRQEDTEAFF. CDR3 sequence (DNA): TGTGCCAGCAGGGATAGACAGGAGGACACTGAAGCTTTCTTT.

This clonotype appeared a few times. The chain employs TRBV6-2 or TRBV6-3 and TRBJ2-1; D unclear. Trimming cost V 2 bases and J 8 bases, with 16 bases left between them. Germline loops: CDR1 MNHEY, CDR2 SVGEGT. The CDR3 spans 15 residues. The CDR3 region has the DNA TGTGCCAGCAGTTACCCGAGGACCTGGCGCGATGAGCAGTTCTTC. It encodes CASSYPRTWRDEQFF.

In its sample, this clonotype was seen many times. This sequence joins TRBV12-3 or TRBV12-4 and TRBJ1-5, with D hard to call. The CDR3 extends over 12 amino acids. V lost 5 bases and J lost 11, with 13 bases in between. The CDR3 DNA follows: TGTGCCAGCAGTGGGCCCGACGGGTCCCAGCATTTT. Translating it yields CASSGPDGSQHF.

The chain recombines TRBV29-1 with TRBJ2-7; a possible D gene is TRBD1 (6 bases). This CDR3 has 13 residues. V lost 1 base to trimming and J lost 2 bases, with 9 bases between them. Germline V gives CDR1 SQVTM, CDR2 ANQGSEA. The CDR3 loop is CSVEGTVTYEQYF. CDR3 bases: TGCAGCGTTGAAGGGACAGTGACCTACGAGCAGTACTTC.

V usage is TRBV12-3 or TRBV12-4 and J usage is TRBJ2-2; 14 nucleotides agree with TRBD2. The junction had 5 bases not matched to a gene; V was cut back by 11 bases and J by 6 bases. CDR3 length: 14 amino acids. The CDR3 DNA sequence: TGTGCCGGGACGGGACTAGCGGGAGCCGGGGAGCTGTTTTTT. This codes for CAGTGLAGAGELFF.

The V call is TRBV9, the J call TRBJ1-2; perhaps TRBD1 as D (5 bases). This CDR3 region has 14 residues. Trimming left V 3 bases short and J 5 bases short, with 14 bases between. Per germline, CDR1 SGDLS and CDR2 YYNGEE. CDR3 DNA sequence: TGTGCCAGCAGCGAGGTAGGGACGGCGTATGGCTACACCTTC. Translating gives CASSEVGTAYGYTF.

The chain couples TRBV12-3 or TRBV12-4 to TRBJ2-5; 10 bases are a match to TRBD2. V lost 5 bases and J lost 1; bases outside the gene matches: 7. This CDR3 is 16 amino acids long. The CDR3 sequence is CASSEAVAGGQETQYF. CDR3 coding DNA: TGTGCCAGCAGTGAAGCGGTAGCGGGGGGCCAAGAGACCCAGTACTTC.

This clonotype was picked up many times. The V and J genes are TRBV2 and TRBJ1-5, with D possibly matching TRBD1 (6 bases). The CDR3 is 16 amino acids. Trimming removed 4 bases at V and 2 bases at J, with 15 bases between. The germline V gene encodes CDR1 SNHLY and CDR2 FYNNEI. The CDR3 sequence is CASSGAGARGNQPQHF. The CDR3 region has the DNA TGTGCCAGCAGTGGGGCAGGGGCTCGGGGCAATCAGCCCCAGCATTTT.

This chain connects TRBV18 to TRBJ1-5; no reliable D call. CDR1 is KGHSH, CDR2 LQKENI, per germline. Trimming took off 4 bases at V and 0 bases at J, with 22 bases between the two ends. There are 19 residues in the CDR3. CDR3 residues: CASSRYGLARDYSNQPQHF. The CDR3 region has the DNA TGTGCCAGCTCACGATACGGTCTCGCGCGGGATTATAGCAATCAGCCCCAGCATTTT.

This clonotype has just a few counts. The rearrangement joins TRBV20-1 to TRBJ1-6; D gene ambiguous. The germline gives CDR1 DFQATT, CDR2 SNEGSKA (reference sequence). The CDR3 length is 12 residues. Trimming took 1 base from V and 7 from J, leaving 5 bases between them. CDR3 sequence reads: CSARAPNSPLHF. CDR3 DNA: TGCAGTGCTAGAGCCCCCAATTCACCCCTCCACTTT.